This TCR beta chain derives from a study of cytomegalovirus exposure and HLA in healthy donors. Overall study: Of roughly 400 genotyped donors, more than 65% grouped in the Caucasian-associated ancestry cluster.

Germline V gene sequence: CDR1 MNHEY, CDR2 SMNVEV (reference sequence). Losses at the gene ends were 4 bases for V and 3 bases for J; bases not matched to a gene: 12. The CDR3 extends over 16 amino acids. PCR employed 60 Vbeta and 13 Jbeta primers. Data came from immunoSEQ multiplex PCR; TCRdb stores just in-frame clones and leaves some out. Of more than 80,000 clones in the sample, around three fifths are singletons; the top ten hold over 14%. In regard to this clone: Its antigen is not known.

Study outcomes and limitations: In a later analysis, most CMV-associated TCR beta chains appeared HLA-restricted. It was taken for granted in presence/absence analyses that sequencing depth across donors was roughly uniform. From TCR beta sequences, most subjects' HLA-A and HLA-B alleles were reportedly predicted accurately.

This chain joins TRBV27 and TRBJ2-7; 7 bases match TRBD1. Sequencing input: PBMCs. The clonotype comes from a woman aged 40 to 55 in good health and CMV-seropositive. DNA of the CDR3: TGTGCCAGCAGTTCCCGACAGGGAGCGAAGCGCTACGAGCAGTACTTC. Amino acid sequence: CASSSRQGAKRYEQYF.